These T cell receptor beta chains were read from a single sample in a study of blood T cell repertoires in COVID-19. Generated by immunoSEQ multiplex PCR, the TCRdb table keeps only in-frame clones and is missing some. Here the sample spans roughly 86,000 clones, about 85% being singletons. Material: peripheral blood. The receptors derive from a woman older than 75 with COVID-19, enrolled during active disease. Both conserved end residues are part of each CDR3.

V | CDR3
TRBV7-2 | CASSWNRDGELFF
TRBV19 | CASSIRALGGPYTF
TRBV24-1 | CATSDPSGGAETQYF
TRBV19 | CASRTSRASNTEAFF
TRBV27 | CASSFKASGRAGEQYF
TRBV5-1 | CASSWSRDTEAFF
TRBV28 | CASSPLAGASKTQYF
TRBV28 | CASSTTSPETQYF
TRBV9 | CASSVVLAGGLDTQYF
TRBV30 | CAWSAGPMWGDNYGYTF
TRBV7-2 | CASTRTGTQETQYF
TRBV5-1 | CASSPGQINYGYTF
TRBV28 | CASSSVGQGPYEQYF
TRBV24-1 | CATSDGTVYGYTF
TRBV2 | CARRERLYNEQFF
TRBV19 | CASKTVGGGDTQYF
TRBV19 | CASSISGSGDTGELFF
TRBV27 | CASSPSPSGNLYNEQFF
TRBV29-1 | CSVGYSTNTGELFF
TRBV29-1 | CSVEGSDQGGTQYF
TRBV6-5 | CASSYADYSEQYF
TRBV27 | CASRTGSGANVLTF
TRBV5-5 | CASSLEGRLYEQYF
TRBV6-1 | CASSEAPTGRWGSSYNSPLHF
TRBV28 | CAIETGGTEAFF
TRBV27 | CASSFKPGIGYTF
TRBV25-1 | CASSPRESKNIQYF
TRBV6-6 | CASSSRGSLSYEQYF
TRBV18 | CASSPAGGQPQHF
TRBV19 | CASSTRSRGAGTEAFF
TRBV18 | CASSPKGTGLQPQHF
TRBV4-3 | CASSQTARTLREQYF
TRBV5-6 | CASSGNGGGFYEQYF
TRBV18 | CASSPPGQRQETQYF
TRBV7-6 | CASSLVPLSNTEAFF
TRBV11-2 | CASSSGQGVLGGTEAFF
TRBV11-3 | CASSSGTRNTGELFF
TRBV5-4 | CASSVRGATNEKLFF
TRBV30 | CAWSVHGGEAFF
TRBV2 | CASRQGTGTGELFF
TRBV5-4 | CASSQPGTVGLAGAQYF
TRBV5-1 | CASSFGTGLEQYF
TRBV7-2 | CASSLDRDTEAFF
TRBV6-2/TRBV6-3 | CASSYKSSDYGYTF
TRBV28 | CASSRPGLRGKLFF
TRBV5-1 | CASSMTSTYNEQFF
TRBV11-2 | CASRTSGGDEKLFF
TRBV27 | CASSLSPQGGYEKLFF
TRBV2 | CASTGGTDTQYF
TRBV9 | CASSPPRAGETQYF
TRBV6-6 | CASRWGQIHTDQPQHF
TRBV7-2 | CASPLGGSGGNSYEQFF
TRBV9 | CASSVAGTGGFDEQFF